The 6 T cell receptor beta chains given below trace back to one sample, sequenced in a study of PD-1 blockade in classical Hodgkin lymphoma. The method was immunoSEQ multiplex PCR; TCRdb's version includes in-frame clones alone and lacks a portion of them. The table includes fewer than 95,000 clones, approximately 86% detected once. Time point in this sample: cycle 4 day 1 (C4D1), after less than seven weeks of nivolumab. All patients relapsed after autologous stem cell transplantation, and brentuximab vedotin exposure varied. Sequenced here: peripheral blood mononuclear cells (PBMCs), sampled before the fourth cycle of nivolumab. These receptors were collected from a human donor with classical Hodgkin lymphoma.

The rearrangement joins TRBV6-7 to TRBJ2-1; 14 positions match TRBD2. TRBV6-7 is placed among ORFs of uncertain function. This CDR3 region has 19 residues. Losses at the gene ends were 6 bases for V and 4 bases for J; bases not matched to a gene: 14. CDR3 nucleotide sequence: TGTGCCAGCAGCCTTCGGACTAGCGGGAGGTTTGGCCCTTACAATGAGCAGTTCTTC. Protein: CASSLRTSGRFGPYNEQFF.

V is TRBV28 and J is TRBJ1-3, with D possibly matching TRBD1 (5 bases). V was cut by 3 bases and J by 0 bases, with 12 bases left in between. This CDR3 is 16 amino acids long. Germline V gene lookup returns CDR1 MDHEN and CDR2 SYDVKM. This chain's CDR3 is CASSLWGFNSGNTIYF. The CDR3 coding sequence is TGTGCCAGCAGTTTGTGGGGGTTCAACTCTGGAAACACCATATATTTT.

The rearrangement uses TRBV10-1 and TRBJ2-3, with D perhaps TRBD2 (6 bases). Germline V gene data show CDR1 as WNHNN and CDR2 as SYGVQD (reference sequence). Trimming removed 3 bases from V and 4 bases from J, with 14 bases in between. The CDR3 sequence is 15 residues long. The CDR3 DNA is TGCGCCAGCAGTGATACTAGCCCAGGACCAGATACGCAGTATTTT. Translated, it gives CASSDTSPGPDTQYF.

DNA for the CDR3: TGTGCCACCGGGACAGGGGCGAACACTGAAGCTTTCTTT. Encoded protein: CATGTGANTEAFF. The rearrangement links TRBV10-3 to TRBJ1-1; TRBD1 matches 10 bases. Trimming removed 10 bases from V and 1 base from J; junction bases left unmatched: 3. Germline V gene sequence: CDR1 ENHRY, CDR2 SYGVKD. The CDR3 is 13 amino acids.

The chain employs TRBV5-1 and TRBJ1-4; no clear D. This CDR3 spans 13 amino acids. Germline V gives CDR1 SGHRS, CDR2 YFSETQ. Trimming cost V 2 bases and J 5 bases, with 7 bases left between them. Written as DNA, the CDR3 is TGCGCCAGCAGCTTAGGTGTGAATGAAAAACTGTTTTTT. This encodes CASSLGVNEKLFF.

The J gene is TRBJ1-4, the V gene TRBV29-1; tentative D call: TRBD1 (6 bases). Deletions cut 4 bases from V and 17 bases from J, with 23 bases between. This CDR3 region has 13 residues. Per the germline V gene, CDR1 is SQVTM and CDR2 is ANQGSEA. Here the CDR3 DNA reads TGCAGCGTTGCCCGAGGGGGGTCTGAGATACGTTTTTTT. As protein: CSVARGGSEIRFF.